Each of the 17 T cell receptor beta chains below was sequenced from the same sample in a study of cytomegalovirus exposure and HLA in healthy donors. 13 Jbeta primers and 60 Vbeta primers were used for the PCR. Measured with immunoSEQ multiplex PCR; TCRdb has only the in-frame clones, and not every one. The repertoire holds about 180,000 clones, with approximately 80% as singletons. The sample consisted of PBMCs. The receptors originated from a man in his sixties in good health and CMV-seronegative.

This chain connects TRBV20-1 to TRBJ2-5, with 7 positions matching TRBD1. J lost 3 bases, V lost 5 bases, and 0 bases had no gene match. From germline, CDR1 is DFQATT and CDR2 SNEGSKA (reference sequence). The CDR3 spans 11 residues. DNA of the CDR3: TGCAGTGCTGACAGGGAAGAGACCCAGTACTTC. The encoded protein is CSADREETQYF.

This clone showed up just a few times. This rearrangement joins TRBV6-5 to TRBJ1-4; D is possibly TRBD1 (6 bases). The CDR3 contains 14 residues. The germline V and J ends were trimmed by 6 bases and 8 bases, with 16 bases remaining between them. Looked up from germline, CDR1 is MNHEY and CDR2 is SVGAGI. For the CDR3, the DNA is TGTGCCAGCAGCCCAACAGGGATCGGGGAAAAACTGTTTTTT. The encoded protein is CASSPTGIGEKLFF.

This clone was picked up a small number of times. The chain uses TRBV14 and TRBJ2-5; D call uncertain. Germline lookup yields CDR1 SGHDN and CDR2 FVKESK. The V end was cut by 4 bases, the J end by 3 bases, with 9 bases between. CDR3 length equals 13 residues. CDR3 sequence reads: CASSLRREETQYF. In DNA form, the CDR3 reads TGTGCCAGCAGCCTACGACGGGAAGAGACCCAGTACTTC. Supplemented by reference TRBV14 and TRBJ2-5, the full variable domain reads EAGVTQFPSHSVIEKGQTVTLRCDPISGHDNLYWYRRVMGKEIKFLLHFVKESKQDESGMPNNRFLAERTGGTYSTLKVQPAELEDSGVYFCASSLRREETQYFGPGTRLLVL.

CDR3 nucleotide sequence: TGTGCCAGCAGCCCCCTCCAGAGCGACGAGGAGCAGTTCTTC. Its translation is CASSPLQSDEEQFF. The chain combines TRBV11-2 with TRBJ2-1; no firm D call. Trimming took off 5 bases at V and 10 bases at J, with 18 bases between the two ends. This CDR3 region has 14 residues. Germline V CDR1 and CDR2: SGHAT, FQNNGV. Full variable domain (rest looked up from reference TRBV11-2 and TRBJ2-1): EAGVAQSPRYKIIEKRQSVAFWCNPISGHATLYWYQQILGQGPKLLIQFQNNGVVDDSQLPKDRFSAERLKGVDSTLKIQPAKLEDSAVYLCASSPLQSDEEQFFGPGTRLTVL.

This clone was counted only a few times. The gene calls are TRBV19 and TRBJ1-1; D possibly corresponds to TRBD1 (5 bases). Germline V gives CDR1 LNHDA, CDR2 SQIVND (reference sequence). CDR3 length: 14 residues. V shed 6 bases and J shed 1 base, with 12 bases lying between them. CDR3 in amino acids: CASRIGQGNTEAFF. The CDR3 DNA sequence: TGTGCCAGTAGAATTGGGCAGGGGAACACTGAAGCTTTCTTT.

The chain recombines TRBV7-9 with TRBJ1-4; the match to TRBD1 covers 8 bases. Germline CDR1 is SEHNR and CDR2 is FQNEAQ (reference sequence). V shed 4 bases and J 3 bases; nucleotides not matched to a gene: 10. This CDR3 is 17 amino acids long. CDR3 amino acids: CASSSGQGARSNEKLFF. CDR3 sequence (DNA): TGTGCCAGCAGCTCAGGTCAGGGGGCGCGGTCTAATGAAAAACTGTTTTTT.

The chain has TRBV5-6 and TRBJ1-1, with 10 bases matching TRBD1. CDR1 SGHDT and CDR2 YYEEEE come from the germline V gene. The CDR3 is made up of 16 amino acids. The V and J ends lost 3 bases and 1 base, in that order; junction bases with no gene match: 6. CDR3 amino acids: CASSSTGGYENTEAFF. CDR3 DNA: TGTGCCAGCAGCTCGACAGGGGGCTACGAGAACACTGAAGCTTTCTTT.

This sequence joins TRBV29-1 and TRBJ1-5, with TRBD1 as a possible D gene (5 bases). The CDR3 length is 13 residues. The V gene lost 4 bases and the J gene lost 6 bases, with 13 bases spanning the gap. The germline gives CDR1 SQVTM, CDR2 ANQGSEA. This chain's CDR3 is CSVVPRAGQPQHF. Here the CDR3 DNA reads TGCAGCGTTGTACCCAGGGCAGGTCAGCCCCAGCATTTT.

This clone was seen a single time. The genes are TRBV7-8 and TRBJ2-7; 8 bases align to TRBD1. With 3 bases clipped from V and 2 bases from J, the junction kept 6 bases outside the gene matches. Looked up from germline, CDR1 is SGHVS and CDR2 is FQNEAQ. The CDR3 has 15 amino acids. The CDR3 sequence is CASSFDRGVTYEQYF. CDR3 DNA: TGTGCCAGCAGCTTTGACAGGGGTGTAACCTACGAGCAGTACTTC.

The J gene is TRBJ2-1, the V gene TRBV13; perhaps TRBD2 as D (6 bases). The germline gives CDR1 PRHDT, CDR2 FYEKMQ (reference sequence). CDR3 length equals 16 residues. Trimming cost V 5 bases and J 4 bases, with 18 bases left between them. Here the CDR3 DNA reads TGTGCCAGCAGCCTCGTCGGAGGGTGGACTTACAATGAGCAGTTCTTC. Translating gives CASSLVGGWTYNEQFF.

The V gene is TRBV9, the J gene TRBJ1-4; TRBD1 is a possible D gene (5 bases). With 5 bases removed from V and 4 bases from J, the gap between germline ends came to 15 bases. This CDR3 contains 15 residues. CDR1 and CDR2 (germline): SGDLS, YYNGEE. This chain's CDR3 is CASSVETGVNEKLFF. The CDR3 nucleotides read TGTGCCAGCAGTGTGGAGACGGGGGTTAATGAAAAACTGTTTTTT.

The count of this clone is one. The chain carries TRBV6-5 and TRBJ1-6; 7 nucleotides agree with TRBD1. The CDR3 covers 15 residues. Looked up from germline, CDR1 is MNHEY and CDR2 is SVGAGI. Trimming took 0 bases from V and 8 from J; bases not matched to a gene: 4. CDR3 in DNA: TGTGCCAGCAGTTACTCGCGGCAGGGGGATTCACCCCTCCACTTT. Translation gives CASSYSRQGDSPLHF.

The gene calls are TRBV9 and TRBJ2-1; 10 bases map to TRBD2. After removal of 4 bases from V and 9 bases from J, the junction contained 10 bases not matched to a gene. The CDR3 runs to 15 residues. From germline, CDR1 is SGDLS and CDR2 YYNGEE. CDR3 region: CASSTTGTSVGEQFF. For the CDR3, the DNA is TGTGCCAGCAGCACCACCGGGACTAGCGTCGGTGAGCAGTTCTTC.

The chain uses TRBV2 and TRBJ1-1; D possibly corresponds to TRBD1 (5 bases). The germline gives CDR1 SNHLY, CDR2 FYNNEI. Trimming removed 2 bases from V and 5 bases from J, with 15 bases in between. The CDR3 spans 15 residues. The CDR3 DNA reads as TGTGCCAGCAGTGAAAGGGGCCCCACGAGAACTGAAGCTTTCTTT. Translation gives CASSERGPTRTEAFF.

This chain's CDR3 is CAISSGDGTRTQYF. CDR3 DNA: TGTGCCATCAGTTCCGGGGATGGGACTCGTACGCAGTATTTT. This sequence joins TRBV10-3 and TRBJ2-3; maybe TRBD2 (6 bases). The CDR3 has 14 amino acids. The V gene's germline CDR1 is ENHRY and CDR2 SYGVKD. Trimming removed 5 bases from V and 8 bases from J, with 17 bases in between.

Here the CDR3 reads CASSYPPGKRNTEAFF. The DNA for the CDR3 is TGTGCCAGCAGTTACCCGCCGGGGAAGAGGAACACTGAAGCTTTCTTT. The chain recombines TRBV6-5 with TRBJ1-1; D gene unclear. The V gene's germline CDR1 is MNHEY and CDR2 SVGAGI. The CDR3 is made up of 16 amino acids. The V and J ends lost 2 bases and 1 base respectively, with 14 bases between them.

The chain is built from TRBV5-1 and TRBJ2-7; 15 bases are shared with TRBD2. CDR3 length equals 20 residues. V dropped 4 bases and J dropped 0; count of bases not matched to a gene: 14. Per the germline V gene, CDR1 is SGHRS and CDR2 is YFSETQ. The CDR3 coding sequence is TGCGCCAGCAGCCTCCGGAGGGGACTAGCGGGGGGACAAAGCTCCTACGAGCAGTACTTC. It codes for CASSLRRGLAGGQSSYEQYF.